The 22 T cell receptor beta chains below were found in one sample sequenced in a study of T cells in women clearing cervical HPV infection. Profiling relied on immunoSEQ multiplex PCR, and the TCRdb table lists in-frame clones only, not all of them. The sample includes some 31,000 clones. Material for sequencing was blood buffy coat. These receptors were collected from a woman aged 18 to 75 with a cervical HPV16 infection that either progressed to CIN3+ or cleared (not recorded which).

As regards this clone: The read terminates 3 residues before the CDR3 end, so the remaining end is supplied by the germline J gene. The chain uses TRBV20-1 and TRBJ2-7, with 9 positions matching TRBD1. Germline-derived CDR1 and CDR2 are DFQATT and SNEGSKA (reference sequence). The CDR3 covers 14 residues. With 1 base clipped from V and 5 bases from J, the junction kept 6 bases outside the gene matches. The CDR3 here is CSARGLGTGNEQYF. The sequenced CDR3 bases are TGCAGTGCTAGAGGTCTCGGGACAGGGAACGAG.

Note on this clone: From the germline J gene comes the end of the CDR3, since the read stops 3 residues before it. The J gene is TRBJ1-3, the V gene TRBV6-1; the match to TRBD1 covers 8 bases. This CDR3 spans 14 amino acids. Trimming removed 3 bases from V and 6 bases from J; junction bases left unmatched: 4. CDR1 and CDR2 from the germline V gene are MNHNS and SASEGT. CDR3 DNA, as far as it was read: TGTGCCAGCAGTGAGTTGGACAGGGAAAACACC. It codes for CASSELDRENT. The complete CDR3 protein is CASSELDRENTIYF.

In the case of this clone: Read sequence stops 3 residues before the CDR3 end, and the germline J gene provides the missing end. V is TRBV6-7 and J is TRBJ2-7, with a possible D match to TRBD1 (5 bases). TRBV6-7 is an ORF; its function is uncertain. The CDR3 has 14 residues. Deletions cut 9 bases from V and 5 bases from J, with 20 bases between. CDR3 loop: CASFRKGHPHEQYF. CDR3 DNA (partial): TGTGCCAGTTTCCGGAAAGGACATCCCCACGAG.

With regard to this clone: The read ends 3 residues shy of where the CDR3 ends; the end is completed using the germline J gene. The rearrangement links TRBV18 to TRBJ2-2; D gene uncertain. CDR3 size: 12 residues. V lost 3 bases and J lost 4, with 3 bases in between. Germline V CDR1 and CDR2: KGHSH, LQKENI. The part of the CDR3 DNA that was read is TGTGCCAGCTCACCCCGCACCGGGGAG. Residues: CASSPRTGE. In full, the CDR3 is CASSPRTGELFF.

About this clone: The read stops 3 residues short of the end of the CDR3; the missing end is completed from the germline J gene. The chain is built from TRBV20-1 and TRBJ2-2; 16 bases are a match to TRBD2. This CDR3 contains 19 residues. Germline CDR1 is DFQATT and CDR2 is SNEGSKA (reference sequence). The ends lost 6 bases at V and 3 bases at J; junction bases unmatched: 13. CDR3 sequence reads: CSAEPGTSGGAGYTGELFF. The CDR3 bases that were read are TGCAGTGCAGAACCCGGGACTAGCGGGGGGGCCGGATACACCGGGGAG.

For this clone: Coverage ceases 3 residues before the CDR3 finishes, and the germline J gene fills in the end. The V and J genes are TRBV18 and TRBJ1-2; no definite D call. The CDR3 consists of 17 residues. CDR1 is KGHSH, CDR2 LQKENI, per germline. The CDR3 loop reads CASSLREGQASYNDYTF. Incomplete CDR3 DNA: TGTGCCAGCTCACTTAGAGAGGGTCAGGCGTCCTACAATGAC.

A remark on this clone: The CDR3 end lies 3 residues beyond the end of the read and is filled in from the germline J gene. This sample also contains other DNA sequences that code for the same CDR3. The chain joins TRBV5-1 to TRBJ2-7; 13 bases fit TRBD2. V shed 5 bases and J 3 bases; nucleotides not matched to a gene: 2. CDR1 and CDR2 (germline): SGHRS, YFSETQ. The CDR3 extends over 14 amino acids. The chain's CDR3 is CASSRTSGSYEQYF. CDR3 DNA (partial): TGCGCCAGCAGTCGGACTAGCGGGAGCTACGAG.

Concerning this clone itself: The CDR3 end falls 3 residues outside the read, so it is completed with the germline J gene. The chain couples TRBV13 to TRBJ2-7, with 8 bases identical to TRBD1. The CDR3 is 14 residues long. Germline V gene sequence: CDR1 PRHDT, CDR2 FYEKMQ (reference sequence). Trimming removed 4 bases from V and 1 base from J; junction bases left unmatched: 3. The part of the CDR3 DNA that was read is TGTGCCAGCAGCTCCAGGACAGGGTCCTACGAG. It yields the protein CASSSRTGSYE. The entire CDR3 protein reads CASSSRTGSYEQYF.

Comment on this clone: The sequence runs out 3 residues before the end of the CDR3; the remainder is reconstructed from the germline J gene. The chain combines TRBV2 with TRBJ2-3; the D is unclear. V was clipped by 1 base and J by 5 bases, with 4 bases between them. The CDR3 runs 12 residues. Germline V gene data show CDR1 as SNHLY and CDR2 as FYNNEI. The CDR3 sequence is CASSEDIDTQYF. The part of the CDR3 DNA that was read is TGTGCCAGCAGTGAAGATATAGATACG.

A note on this clone: The read is 3 residues too short to cover the CDR3 end, so that end is filled in from the germline J gene. The chain uses TRBV12-5 and TRBJ2-3; 7 nucleotides agree with TRBD2. The ends lost 1 base at V and 4 bases at J; junction bases unmatched: 5. This CDR3 contains 15 residues. Germline V gene lookup returns CDR1 LGHNT and CDR2 FRNRAP. Partial CDR3 DNA: TGTGCTAGTGGTTTGGGTGCGGGGGTCCCAGATACG. Protein product: CASGLGAGVPDT. The CDR3 reads in full as CASGLGAGVPDTQYF.

As regards this clone: The read ends 3 residues shy of where the CDR3 ends; the end is completed using the germline J gene. The chain uses TRBV7-3 and TRBJ2-1, with D possibly matching TRBD2 (5 bases). This CDR3 spans 14 amino acids. CDR1 is SGHTA, CDR2 FQGTGA, per germline. The ends were cut back, 2 bases at V and 2 bases at J, with 7 bases in the middle. The CDR3 protein is CASSLGSAYNEQFF. The sequenced part of the CDR3 DNA is TGTGCCAGCAGCTTAGGTAGCGCCTACAATGAG.

In regard to this clone: The read comes to an end 3 residues before the CDR3 does, leaving the germline J gene to fill in the end. This chain uses TRBV7-9 with TRBJ2-3, with D possibly matching TRBD1 (6 bases). The CDR3 is 15 residues long. V was shortened by 3 bases and J by 5 bases, with 15 bases between the two germline ends. Germline V gene sequence: CDR1 SEHNR, CDR2 FQNEAQ (reference sequence). CDR3 loop: CASSFYWQGQDTQYF. CDR3 DNA, as far as it was read: TGTGCCAGCAGCTTTTATTGGCAGGGACAAGATACG.

With regard to this clone: Read data end 3 residues before the CDR3 end; the end is taken from the germline J gene. This chain joins TRBV10-3 and TRBJ2-4; 9 nucleotides align to TRBD1. In germline, CDR1 is ENHRY, CDR2 SYGVKD. This CDR3 spans 14 amino acids. Trimming at V came to 2 bases and at J to 8 bases, leaving 4 bases not matched to a gene. The chain's CDR3 is CAISEGQGFDIQYF. The sequenced CDR3 bases are TGTGCCATCAGTGAGGGACAGGGGTTTGACATT.

This CDR3 reads CATTVHRGEGYTF. Incomplete CDR3 DNA: TGTGCCACCACAGTGCACCGGGGGGAAGGC. The chain uses TRBV19 and TRBJ1-2; D may be TRBD1 (5 bases). The CDR3 goes on 3 residues after the read ends, and that part is filled in from the germline J gene. Germline V lookup: CDR1 LNHDA, CDR2 SQIVND (reference sequence). This CDR3 is built from 13 residues.

This clone registers medium-sized (0.01 to 0.1%) by frequency. Here the CDR3 reads CASSPWVGQGFQETQYF. Partial CDR3 DNA: TGTGCCAGCTCACCATGGGTAGGACAGGGGTTTCAAGAGACC. The rearrangement links TRBV18 to TRBJ2-5; TRBD1 aligns across 9 bases. The CDR3 end is not reached by the read, which stops 3 residues before it; the germline J gene fills it in. CDR3 size: 17 residues. The V gene's germline CDR1 is KGHSH and CDR2 LQKENI. V lost 2 bases and J lost 2; bases outside the gene matches: 9.

On this clone itself: Read coverage stops 3 residues before the CDR3 terminus; the germline J gene supplies the remainder. The chain has TRBV7-9 and TRBJ2-7, with D possibly being TRBD1 (5 bases). This CDR3 comprises 14 residues. Germline V gene data show CDR1 as SEHNR and CDR2 as FQNEAQ (reference sequence). The V end was cut by 2 bases, the J end by 5 bases, with 13 bases between. CDR3 DNA, as far as it was read: TGTGCCAGCAGCTTACAGGGCCCCGGCAACGAG. This encodes CASSLQGPGNE. Given in full, the CDR3 is CASSLQGPGNEQYF.

In regard to this clone: The read stops 3 residues short of the end of the CDR3; the missing end is completed from the germline J gene. Other DNA sequences in the sample encode the same CDR3. The chain joins TRBV18 to TRBJ1-1; 7 positions agree with TRBD1. The CDR3 covers 14 residues. J was trimmed by 4 bases and V by 2 bases; bases with no gene match: 4. Looked up from germline, CDR1 is KGHSH and CDR2 is LQKENI. The part of the CDR3 DNA that was read is TGTGCCAGCTCACCATTTACAGGGGCCACTGAA. Its protein is CASSPFTGATE. The whole CDR3 is CASSPFTGATEAFF.

About this clone: A junction boundary mismatches the germline segment, possibly from a read error. The observed sequence ends 3 residues before the CDR3 terminus, with the missing tail filled in from the germline J gene. The sample carries other DNA sequences with the same CDR3. The chain has TRBV30 and TRBJ1-3; 8 bases are a match to TRBD1. Germline CDR1 reads GTSNPN; CDR2 reads SVGIG (reference sequence). The CDR3 has 14 amino acids. The CDR3 protein is CAWGGQGAGNTIYF. Incomplete CDR3 DNA: TGTGCCTGGGGAGGACAGGGAGCTGGAAACACG.

In regard to this clone: The read falls 3 residues short of the CDR3 end, and the missing part is taken from the germline J gene. The chain couples TRBV19 to TRBJ2-3; 9 bases are a match to TRBD1. Germline V CDR1 and CDR2: LNHDA, SQIVND (reference sequence). The CDR3 covers 17 residues. J gave up 4 bases and V 1 base, and 9 bases lay outside the gene matches. The CDR3 sequence is CASSIAATGGGPDTQYF. The CDR3 bases that were read are TGTGCCAGTAGTATAGCGGCGACAGGGGGTGGGCCAGATACG.

About this clone itself: The CDR3 end falls 3 residues outside the read, so it is completed with the germline J gene. V and J are TRBV7-9 and TRBJ1-2; D possibly corresponds to TRBD1 (5 bases). Germline lookup yields CDR1 SEHNR and CDR2 FQNEAQ (reference sequence). CDR3 length: 13 residues. Trimming left V 6 bases short and J 3 bases short, with 11 bases between. The CDR3 bases that were read are TGTGCCAGCAGTCCCGACAGACACTATGGC. It encodes CASSPDRHYG. The entire CDR3 is CASSPDRHYGYTF. The complete variable domain, with remaining parts taken from reference TRBV7-9 and TRBJ1-2, reads DTGVSQNPRHKITKRGQNVTFRCDPISEHNRLYWYRQTLGQGPEFLTYFQNEAQLEKSRLLSDRFSAERPKGSFSTLEIQRTEQGDSAMYLCASSPDRHYGYTFGSGTRLTVV.

As for this clone: The CDR3 extends 3 residues past the end of the read, so its final part is completed from the germline J gene. This rearrangement joins TRBV2 to TRBJ2-1, with TRBD2 matching over 7 bases. The CDR3 runs to 15 residues. Germline loops: CDR1 SNHLY, CDR2 FYNNEI. The junction had 4 bases not matched to a gene; V was cut back by 2 bases and J by 3 bases. CDR3 DNA, as far as it was read: TGTGCCAGCAGTGAAACTAGCGCCAGCTACAATGAG. Its protein product is CASSETSASYNE. The complete CDR3 protein is CASSETSASYNEQFF. Complete variable domain (other parts from reference TRBV2 and TRBJ2-1): EPEVTQTPSHQVTQMGQEVILRCVPISNHLYFYWYRQILGQKVEFLVSFYNNEISEKSEIFDDQFSVERPDGSNFTLKIRSTKLEDSAMYFCASSETSASYNEQFFGPGTRLTVL.

In regard to this clone: The read gets to within 3 residues of the CDR3 end, and the germline J gene fills in the rest. The chain has TRBV6-2 or TRBV6-3 and TRBJ2-1; TRBD2 aligns across 12 bases. Germline CDR1 MNHEY, CDR2 SVGEGT. The CDR3 is made up of 14 amino acids. The junction had 3 bases not matched to a gene; V was cut back by 5 bases and J by 7 bases. The CDR3 is CASSPSGRVNEQFF. The CDR3 bases that were read are TGTGCCAGCAGTCCTAGCGGGAGGGTGAATGAG.